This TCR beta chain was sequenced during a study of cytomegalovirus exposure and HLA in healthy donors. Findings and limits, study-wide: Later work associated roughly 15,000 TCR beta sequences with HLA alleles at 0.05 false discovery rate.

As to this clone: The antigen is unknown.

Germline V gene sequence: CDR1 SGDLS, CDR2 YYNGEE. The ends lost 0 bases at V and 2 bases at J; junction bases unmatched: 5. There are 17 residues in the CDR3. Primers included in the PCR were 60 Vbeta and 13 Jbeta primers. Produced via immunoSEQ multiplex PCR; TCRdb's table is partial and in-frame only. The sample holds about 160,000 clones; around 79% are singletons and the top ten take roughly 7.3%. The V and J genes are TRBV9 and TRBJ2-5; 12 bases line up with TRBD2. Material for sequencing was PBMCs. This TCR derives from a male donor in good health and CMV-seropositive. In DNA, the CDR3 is TGTGCCAGCAGCGTAGCAACTAGCGGGGGGATTCAAGAGACCCAGTACTTC. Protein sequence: CASSVATSGGIQETQYF. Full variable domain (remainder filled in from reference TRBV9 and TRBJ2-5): DSGVTQTPKHLITATGQRVTLRCSPRSGDLSVYWYQQSLDQGLQFLIQYYNGEERAKGNILERFSAQQFPDLHSELNLSSLELGDSALYFCASSVATSGGIQETQYFGPGTRLLVL.